Below, 18 T cell receptor beta chains from the same sample are listed, as sequenced in a study of regulatory T cells in long-lasting Graves disease. Arm-PCR of CDR3 regions and iRepertoire HTBI primers were the basis on which TCR beta libraries were built. TCRdb fed the multiplex PCR reads into MiXCR, producing one record per CDR3 protein. The top ten clones hold 20% to 25% of a sample with under 450,000 distinct CDR3 sequences, 15% to 20% of them seen once. Time point specified: newly diagnosed GD, antithyroid drugs for less than 3 months. TCR sequences were obtained from RNA taken from PBMCs. The data also belong to a second study, concerning T cells in Graves' hyperthyroidism and ophthalmopathy.

The sequencing used peripheral blood mononuclear cells (PBMCs), collected at new diagnosis, from a patient treated with antithyroid drugs. These receptors were collected from a woman aged 18-29 years with Graves disease.

This clonotype was seen ten or more times. This chain joins TRBV5-6 and TRBJ1-1, with 7 nucleotides matching TRBD1. CDR1 SGHDT and CDR2 YYEEEE come from the germline V gene. V trimming: 6 bases; J trimming: 2 bases; junction bases outside the gene matches: 16. The CDR3 runs to 17 residues. The CDR3 loop is CASTRGDSQTFNTEAFF. The CDR3, as DNA: TGTGCCAGCACCAGGGGGGACAGCCAAACCTTTAACACTGAAGCTTTCTTT.

The rearrangement joins TRBV29-1 to TRBJ1-1, with D possibly matching TRBD1 (5 bases). This CDR3 region has 13 residues. Germline V gene data show CDR1 as SQVTM and CDR2 as ANQGSEA. V dropped 8 bases and J dropped 7 bases, with 20 bases sitting between them. CDR3 sequence (DNA): TGCAGCTCCACGGGGGGGGGAAGGAGTGAAGCTTTCTTT. It translates to CSSTGGGRSEAFF. Full variable domain (missing parts from reference TRBV29-1 and TRBJ1-1): SAVISQKPSRDICQRGTSLTIQCQVDSQVTMMFWYRQQPGQSLTLIATANQGSEATYESGFVIDKFPISRPNLTFSTLTVSNMSPEDSSIYLCSSTGGGRSEAFFGQGTRLTVV.

This clonotype was found many times. The chain is built from TRBV30 and TRBJ1-6; no firm D call. Germline CDR1 GTSNPN, CDR2 SVGIG (reference sequence). Trimming cost V 0 bases and J 5 bases, with 5 bases left between them. The CDR3 extends over 13 amino acids. The CDR3 loop reads CAWSVGHNSPLHF. The CDR3 DNA is TGTGCCTGGAGTGTAGGGCATAATTCACCCCTCCACTTT.

This clonotype was seen repeatedly, ten times or more. The chain joins TRBV6-5 to TRBJ1-1; 7 nucleotides align to TRBD1. V dropped 0 bases and J dropped 4; count of bases not matched to a gene: 5. The CDR3 extends over 15 amino acids. Germline V gene sequence: CDR1 MNHEY, CDR2 SVGAGI. DNA of the CDR3: TGTGCCAGCAGTTACTCGACAGGGATGTTCACTGAAGCTTTCTTT. Its protein product is CASSYSTGMFTEAFF.

This clonotype was picked up a small number of times. The V gene is TRBV5-4, the J gene TRBJ2-7, with 12 bases identical to TRBD2. Germline V CDR1 and CDR2: SGHNT, YYREEE (reference sequence). The ends lost 3 bases at V and 5 bases at J; junction bases unmatched: 6. There are 15 residues in the CDR3. Here the CDR3 DNA reads TGTGCCAGCAGCTCCCCGACTAGCGGGGGAAACGAGCAGTACTTC. Protein product: CASSSPTSGGNEQYF. Using reference TRBV5-4 and TRBJ2-7 for the parts outside the CDR3, the full variable domain is ETGVTQSPTHLIKTRGQQVTLRCSSQSGHNTVSWYQQALGQGPQFIFQYYREEENGRGNFPPRFSGLQFPNYSSELNVNALELDDSALYLCASSSPTSGGNEQYFGPGTRLTVT.

This clonotype was observed many times. The chain joins TRBV12-3 or TRBV12-4 to TRBJ2-1; 16 bases are shared with TRBD2. The CDR3 is 17 residues long. V dropped 6 bases and J dropped 2; count of bases not matched to a gene: 4. The CDR3 sequence: CASRGLAGGPPYNEQFF. The DNA for the CDR3 is TGTGCCAGCAGGGGACTAGCGGGAGGGCCACCCTACAATGAGCAGTTCTTC.

The chain links TRBV6-1 to TRBJ2-7; no definite D call. The CDR3 has 14 residues. Trimming stripped 7 bases from V and 0 bases from J, with 13 bases between. CDR1 is MNHNS, CDR2 SASEGT, per germline. The CDR3 coding sequence is TGTGCCAGCACCCCCCTGGACGTCTCCTACGAGCAGTACTTC. Residues: CASTPLDVSYEQYF.

This clonotype was seen ten or more times. J is TRBJ2-1 and V is TRBV5-1; tentative D call: TRBD1 (6 bases). This CDR3 contains 15 residues. Germline CDR1 and CDR2: SGHRS and YFSETQ. The V end was cut by 4 bases, the J end by 2 bases, with 13 bases between. CDR3 in DNA: TGCGCCAGCAGCCCAGGGGTAGGTGCCTACAATGAGCAGTTCTTC. Its protein product is CASSPGVGAYNEQFF.

The sample holds a few counts of this clonotype. V and J are TRBV6-2 or TRBV6-3 and TRBJ1-6, with D possibly matching TRBD1 (5 bases). The V end was cut by 2 bases, the J end by 9 bases, with 17 bases between. Germline V lookup: CDR1 MNHEY, CDR2 SVGEGT. This CDR3 region has 16 residues. In DNA, the CDR3 is TGTGCCAGCAGTTACCGGGGGAGTGAATTGGGTTCACCCCTCCACTTT. As protein: CASSYRGSELGSPLHF.

The chain recombines TRBV27 with TRBJ2-1, with D possibly matching TRBD2 (5 bases). V was shortened by 4 bases and J by 7 bases, with 14 bases between the two germline ends. The V gene's germline CDR1 is MNHEY and CDR2 SMNVEV (reference sequence). The CDR3 consists of 14 residues. This CDR3 is CASSSGNRVNEQFF. The CDR3 DNA reads as TGTGCCAGCAGTTCCGGGAATAGAGTTAATGAGCAGTTCTTC.

In its sample, this clonotype was seen a few times. This chain links TRBV27 with TRBJ1-5; 7 nucleotides agree with TRBD1. The V gene end was trimmed by 6 bases and the J gene end by 3 bases; junction bases not matched to a gene: 5. Germline V gene sequence: CDR1 MNHEY, CDR2 SMNVEV (reference sequence). The CDR3 length is 14 residues. CDR3 loop: CASSVTGVNQPQHF. CDR3 nucleotides: TGTGCCAGCAGCGTCACAGGGGTCAATCAGCCCCAGCATTTT.

Concerning this clonotype itself: Possible read error: a much larger clone is one base away. Here the CDR3 reads CASQARTGRNTIYF. DNA for the CDR3: TGTGCCAGCCAGGCCCGGACAGGGCGAAACACCATATATTTT. V gene TRBV6-1 combines with J gene TRBJ1-3; 8 nucleotides line up with TRBD1. The CDR3 has 14 residues. Germline CDR1 and CDR2: MNHNS and SASEGT. Unmatched junction bases numbered 8, after V lost 8 bases and J lost 5 bases.

This clonotype was seen repeatedly, ten times or more. The V gene is TRBV5-5, the J gene TRBJ2-7, with a tentative D call TRBD2 (6 bases). Germline lookup yields CDR1 SGHKS and CDR2 YYEKEE (reference sequence). V lost 10 bases and J lost 3, with 20 bases in between. This CDR3 region has 14 residues. The CDR3 sequence is CASSDPGHRYEQYF. In nucleotides, the CDR3 is TGTGCCTCTAGCGACCCCGGCCACCGCTACGAGCAGTACTTC. Together with reference TRBV5-5 and TRBJ2-7, the CDR3 gives the full variable domain: DAGVTQSPTHLIKTRGQQVTLRCSPISGHKSVSWYQQVLGQGPQFIFQYYEKEERGRGNFPDRFSARQFPNYSSELNVNALLLGDSALYLCASSDPGHRYEQYFGPGTRLTVT.

In regard to this clonotype: This may come from a read error, since a much larger clone is one base off. The chain links TRBV6-2 or TRBV6-3 to TRBJ2-3; TRBD1 aligns across 9 bases. The CDR3 spans 19 residues. Germline V CDR1 and CDR2: MNHEY, SVGEGT. The V segment lost 5 bases and the J segment 3 bases; nucleotides outside the gene matches: 18. Written as DNA, the CDR3 is TGTGCCAGCAGTGGGTCCTCAGGACAGGGGCGGAGTATAACAGATACGCAGTATTTT. Its protein is CASSGSSGQGRSITDTQYF.

This clonotype was found many times. The V call is TRBV20-1, the J call TRBJ2-3; the D call may be TRBD1 or TRBD2 (5 bases each). The CDR3 runs 13 residues. In germline, CDR1 is DFQATT, CDR2 SNEGSKA (reference sequence). Trimming stripped 5 bases from V and 2 bases from J, with 11 bases between. CDR3 nucleotide sequence: TGCAGTGCTGCTGACGGGGCCACAGATACGCAGTATTTT. Translated, it gives CSAADGATDTQYF.

In its sample, this clonotype was seen a few times. V gene TRBV6-9 combines with J gene TRBJ2-7; 9 nucleotides align to TRBD1. After removal of 3 bases from V and 3 bases from J, the junction contained 9 bases not matched to a gene. From germline, CDR1 is MNHGY and CDR2 SVAAGI. The CDR3 has 16 residues. The CDR3 protein is CASSYFSKTGGYEQYF. The CDR3 region has the DNA TGTGCCAGCAGTTACTTCTCTAAGACAGGGGGCTACGAGCAGTACTTC.

This clonotype was counted at least ten times. The chain uses TRBV29-1 and TRBJ1-5; a possible D gene is TRBD1 (6 bases). This CDR3 has 14 amino acids. Between the trimmed V and J ends, which lost 3 bases and 4 bases, there was a span of 13 bases. Germline loops: CDR1 SQVTM, CDR2 ANQGSEA. The CDR3 protein is CSVEVAGVNQPQHF. The CDR3 DNA reads TGCAGCGTTGAGGTGGCAGGGGTTAATCAGCCCCAGCATTTT.

Ten or more counts support this clonotype. The chain links TRBV30 to TRBJ1-6; perhaps TRBD1 as D (5 bases). V was clipped by 2 bases and J by 10 bases, with 12 bases between them. This CDR3 contains 13 residues. Germline-derived CDR1 and CDR2 are GTSNPN and SVGIG (reference sequence). For the CDR3, the DNA is TGTGCCTGGAGTCGAAGGGGTCGCTCACCCCTCCACTTT. It specifies CAWSRRGRSPLHF.